Reported below is one T cell receptor beta chain. Its antigen is not identified. The sample comes from a study of post-analysis software for immune sequencing data. Overall study context: Relapsing-remitting, secondary progressive and progressive-relapsing multiple sclerosis were all included among the disease courses. Study findings and constraints: Normalized Chao1 diversity was significantly reduced in patients versus controls. TRBV5-6, TRBV5-1 and TRBV20-1 were among roughly five TRBV segments more frequent in patients than controls.

TCR beta cDNA libraries included unique molecular identifiers. TCRdb reanalysed the PCR reads using MiXCR and keeps one entry per CDR3 protein. The data contain about 620,000 distinct CDR3 sequences, roughly 40% of them singletons. CDR3 size: 16 residues. Unmatched junction bases numbered 13, after V lost 10 bases and J lost 2 bases. Germline CDR1 is ENHRY and CDR2 is SYGVKD. This TCR was sampled from a girl aged 10 to 17 with multiple sclerosis. The sample consisted of blood. The chain has TRBV10-3 and TRBJ2-7, with 11 bases that match TRBD2. The CDR3 loop is CATQRDGLAGTYEQYF. CDR3 nucleotide sequence: TGTGCCACCCAGCGGGATGGACTAGCGGGTACCTACGAGCAGTACTTC.